The rows below give T cell receptor beta chains drawn from one sample of a study of blood T cell repertoires in COVID-19. Produced via immunoSEQ multiplex PCR; TCRdb's table is partial and in-frame only. The profile shows about 180,000 clones, about 83% of them singletons. Sequences were obtained from peripheral blood. These receptors originate from a person aged 65-85 years with COVID-19, enrolled during active disease. The conserved cysteine and the conserved F or W are not part of the CDR3 here.

v_call	cdr3_aa
TRBV6-5	ASSYRTEATNEKLF
TRBV21-1	ASSNLDRNYNSPLH
TRBV6-2/TRBV6-3	ASSLRGGRVTGELF
TRBV9	ASSERQGVGSPLH
TRBV28	ASSPGLAGVETQY
TRBV2	ASTGVLDEQF
TRBV9	ASSVSPKLISSSDGYT
TRBV18	ASSPTKRGGSTDTQY
TRBV19	ASSIGGSEPQH
TRBV12-3/TRBV12-4	ASSKGTGREQY
TRBV5-4	ASSLAGTSGRVGTDTQY
TRBV7-2	ASRSQDSSGNTIY
TRBV13	ASRTPGVSGRIEGETQY
TRBV11-2	ASSLDLGLLNTEAF
TRBV4-3	ASSRDLAYEQY
TRBV28	ASSLKGQINI
TRBV24-1	ATSDSRATRSNEQF
TRBV5-1	ASSLDSGGTKNIQY
TRBV5-1	ASSRTGQANEQF
TRBV4-3	ASSQRVGGNYGYT
TRBV2	ASSGGWLAGDTQY
TRBV15	ATSLVEVRGDEQF
TRBV19	ASRRTSVLLSGQY
TRBV27	ASSLAGSSYEQY
TRBV7-2	ASSLSGSNTEAF
TRBV30	AWSRAGVITGELF
TRBV6-5	ASRGGGTDTQY
TRBV7-9	ASSRGRTTGVDTGELF
TRBV11-2	ASSLYTEAF
TRBV19	ASGRDRAGNTEAF
TRBV7-3	ASSLSSSGRHEQY
TRBV21-1	ASSGGQTDQPQH
TRBV2	ASRNSGQEREKLF
TRBV11-2	ASSLARTAFNEQF
TRBV27	ASSLSVVERGQGNIQY
TRBV7-2	ASSLSVSVYEQY
TRBV27	ASSLSLRWFDTEAF
TRBV6-6	ASSYGHPTSGEQF
TRBV2	ASSERWNQPQH
TRBV27	ASSSSRVLGTIY
TRBV19	ASSMGQNSYEQY
TRBV6-1	ASSENPAGASTDTQY
TRBV9	ASSVGGRGVQPQH
TRBV30	AWRGTLTREKLF
TRBV21-1	ASSQGQSNQPQH
TRBV6-5	ASGSWGGGQPQH